This TCR beta chain appears in the sequencing data of a study of cytomegalovirus exposure and HLA in healthy donors. The CDR3 consists of 12 residues. The V gene lost 5 bases and the J gene lost 7 bases, with 11 bases spanning the gap. From germline, CDR1 is SEHNR and CDR2 FQNEAQ (reference sequence). The PCR ran on 60 Vbeta and 13 Jbeta primers. Data came from immunoSEQ multiplex PCR; TCRdb stores just in-frame clones and leaves some out. The table for this sample gives tens of thousands of clones. The chain is built from TRBV7-9 and TRBJ1-2; the D gene is possibly TRBD1 (5 bases). Sequenced sample: PBMCs. The receptor's source is a man aged 50 to 60 in good health and CMV-seropositive. The CDR3 region has the DNA TGTGCCAGCAGCACGGGACTTTTTGGCTACACCTTC. It codes for CASSTGLFGYTF.